This passage covers 2 T cell receptor beta chains from one sample sequenced in a study of blood T cell repertoires in COVID-19. The method was immunoSEQ multiplex PCR; TCRdb's version includes in-frame clones alone and lacks a portion of them. The repertoire consists of 200,000 to 250,000 clones, with roughly nine tenths occurring once and the leading ten covering approximately 3.5%. Sequencing was carried out using PBMCs or T cells enriched from blood (not recorded which). The receptors shown here come from a woman between 18 and 29 years old in a cohort exposed to, infected with or recovered from COVID-19 (not recorded which).

The chain has TRBV20-1 and TRBJ2-3; D unclear. This CDR3 spans 13 amino acids. Germline-derived CDR1 and CDR2 are DFQATT and SNEGSKA (reference sequence). The V end was cut by 3 bases, the J end by 5 bases, with 12 bases between. The CDR3, as DNA: TGCAGTGCTAGTGCCCCGGTTGGAGATACGCAGTATTTT. It codes for CSASAPVGDTQYF.

This chain joins TRBV28 and TRBJ1-1; D not certain. The CDR3 length is 14 residues. The V gene lost 7 bases and the J gene lost 0 bases, with 12 bases spanning the gap. Germline CDR1 MDHEN, CDR2 SYDVKM. This chain's CDR3 is CASTSARMNTEAFF. In DNA form, the CDR3 reads TGTGCCAGCACCTCTGCGAGGATGAACACTGAAGCTTTCTTT. The whole variable domain, remainder taken from reference TRBV28 and TRBJ1-1, is DVKVTQSSRYLVKRTGEKVFLECVQDMDHENMFWYRQDPGLGLRLIYFSYDVKMKEKGDIPEGYSVSREKKERFSLILESASTNQTSMYLCASTSARMNTEAFFGQGTRLTVV.